The rows below give T cell receptor beta chains drawn from one sample of a study of identical twins. TCRdb ran MiXCR on the 5' RACE reads and lists one entry per CDR3 protein. The sample yields roughly 1.6 million distinct CDR3 sequences, around 33% seen once. The sequencing input was cord blood. Receptor source: a newborn girl in good health. CDR3s include the opening cysteine and the closing phenylalanine or tryptophan. The order of the fields is CDR3 protein, CDR3 DNA, V gene, clone size, D gene, J gene, CDR3 length. A D gene is named only where the DNA matches it firmly. Clone size is stated in some rows and not others, as once, few, many or a class when expanded.

cdr3_aa: CASSPSSFSYNEQFF
cdr3_nt: TGTGCCAGCAGCCCGTCTAGCTTCTCCTACAATGAGCAGTTCTTC
v_call: TRBV14
clone_size: few
d_call: NA
j_call: TRBJ2-1
cdr3_length: 15

cdr3_aa: CASSLGSDRFNQPQHF
cdr3_nt: TGTGCCAGCAGCTTAGGGTCTGACCGATTCAATCAGCCCCAGCATTTT
v_call: TRBV7-2
clone_size: few
d_call: NA
j_call: TRBJ1-5
cdr3_length: 16

cdr3_aa: CASSQADRANTEAFF
cdr3_nt: TGTGCCAGCAGCCAGGCGGACAGGGCGAACACTGAAGCTTTCTTT
v_call: TRBV4-2
clone_size: few
d_call: TRBD1
j_call: TRBJ1-1
cdr3_length: 15

cdr3_aa: CASSLGRTLSNYGYTF
cdr3_nt: TGTGCCAGCAGCTTGGGGCGGACACTTAGTAACTATGGCTACACCTTC
v_call: TRBV5-6
clone_size: few
d_call: NA
j_call: TRBJ1-2
cdr3_length: 16

cdr3_aa: CASSLWTTNTGELFF
cdr3_nt: TGTGCCAGCAGCTTGTGGACAACCAACACCGGGGAGCTGTTTTTT
v_call: TRBV5-5
clone_size: few
d_call: NA
j_call: TRBJ2-2
cdr3_length: 15

cdr3_aa: CATSASPGNEQFF
cdr3_nt: TGTGCCACCAGTGCCAGTCCAGGCAATGAGCAGTTCTTC
v_call: TRBV24-1
clone_size: NA
d_call: NA
j_call: TRBJ2-1
cdr3_length: 13

cdr3_aa: CASSSHQGYYGYTF
cdr3_nt: TGTGCCAGCAGTAGTCACCAGGGGTACTATGGCTACACCTTC
v_call: TRBV28
clone_size: NA
d_call: NA
j_call: TRBJ1-2
cdr3_length: 14

cdr3_aa: CSARDLRDSSGFYGYTF
cdr3_nt: TGCAGTGCTAGAGATCTACGTGACAGCTCCGGCTTCTATGGCTACACCTTC
v_call: TRBV20-1
clone_size: NA
d_call: NA
j_call: TRBJ1-2
cdr3_length: 17

cdr3_aa: CSAGGRVVYEQYF
cdr3_nt: TGCAGTGCTGGGGGGAGGGTTGTCTACGAGCAGTACTTC
v_call: TRBV20-1
clone_size: NA
d_call: TRBD2
j_call: TRBJ2-7
cdr3_length: 13

cdr3_aa: CSARDRAGVVGELFF
cdr3_nt: TGCAGTGCTAGAGATCGAGCGGGAGTGGTCGGGGAGCTGTTTTTT
v_call: TRBV20-1
clone_size: NA
d_call: TRBD2
j_call: TRBJ2-2
cdr3_length: 15

cdr3_aa: CSARPRGSGENIQYF
cdr3_nt: TGCAGTGCTAGACCACGGGGTAGCGGGGAGAACATTCAGTACTTC
v_call: TRBV20-1
clone_size: NA
d_call: TRBD2
j_call: TRBJ2-4
cdr3_length: 15

cdr3_aa: CASGRRAFSTDTQYF
cdr3_nt: TGTGCCAGCGGGAGGCGAGCTTTCAGCACAGATACGCAGTATTTT
v_call: TRBV6-1
clone_size: few
d_call: NA
j_call: TRBJ2-3
cdr3_length: 15

cdr3_aa: CASSQDRLAREQYF
cdr3_nt: TGCGCCAGCAGCCAAGATCGACTAGCGCGGGAGCAGTACTTC
v_call: TRBV4-1
clone_size: NA
d_call: TRBD2
j_call: TRBJ2-7
cdr3_length: 14

cdr3_aa: CSVELASPIPYNEQYF
cdr3_nt: TGCAGCGTTGAGTTGGCTAGCCCGATTCCCTACAATGAGCAGTACTTC
v_call: TRBV29-1
clone_size: once
d_call: NA
j_call: TRBJ2-7
cdr3_length: 16

cdr3_aa: CASIGGSSGNYGQFF
cdr3_nt: TGTGCCAGCATCGGGGGCTCTAGCGGGAACTATGGGCAGTTCTTC
v_call: TRBV6-5
clone_size: NA
d_call: TRBD2
j_call: TRBJ2-1
cdr3_length: 15

cdr3_aa: CASSPGLAGGEDTQYF
cdr3_nt: TGTGCCAGCAGTCCGGGACTAGCGGGAGGGGAAGATACGCAGTATTTT
v_call: TRBV28
clone_size: NA
d_call: TRBD2
j_call: TRBJ2-3
cdr3_length: 16

cdr3_aa: CASSLFRGRDDQPQHF
cdr3_nt: TGTGCCAGCAGTTTATTCAGGGGGCGAGACGATCAGCCCCAGCATTTT
v_call: TRBV28
clone_size: NA
d_call: TRBD1
j_call: TRBJ1-5
cdr3_length: 16

cdr3_aa: CASSRTGGGAFGEQYF
cdr3_nt: TGTGCCAGCAGTCGGACTGGCGGGGGGGCATTTGGTGAGCAGTACTTC
v_call: TRBV12-3/TRBV12-4
clone_size: NA
d_call: TRBD2
j_call: TRBJ2-5
cdr3_length: 16

cdr3_aa: CASGWGQGSYTF
cdr3_nt: TGTGCTAGTGGTTGGGGGCAGGGGAGCTACACCTTC
v_call: TRBV12-5
clone_size: NA
d_call: NA
j_call: TRBJ1-2
cdr3_length: 12

cdr3_aa: CASSPPRTTYNEQFF
cdr3_nt: TGTGCCAGCAGTCCCCCCAGGACAACCTACAATGAGCAGTTCTTC
v_call: TRBV7-9
clone_size: NA
d_call: NA
j_call: TRBJ2-1
cdr3_length: 15

cdr3_aa: CASGPSKGEQFF
cdr3_nt: TGTGCCAGCGGCCCGTCCAAAGGGGAGCAGTTCTTC
v_call: TRBV27
clone_size: NA
d_call: NA
j_call: TRBJ2-1
cdr3_length: 12

cdr3_aa: CASGLGTSDHNEQFF
cdr3_nt: TGCGCCAGCGGCTTGGGGACTAGCGACCACAATGAGCAGTTCTTC
v_call: TRBV5-1
clone_size: NA
d_call: TRBD2
j_call: TRBJ2-1
cdr3_length: 15

cdr3_aa: CASSHPRLAGEYNEQFF
cdr3_nt: TGCGCCAGCAGCCATCCCCGACTAGCGGGAGAGTACAATGAGCAGTTCTTC
v_call: TRBV4-1
clone_size: few
d_call: TRBD2
j_call: TRBJ2-1
cdr3_length: 17

cdr3_aa: CSARVRGPGELFF
cdr3_nt: TGCAGTGCTAGAGTGAGGGGGCCCGGGGAGCTGTTTTTT
v_call: TRBV20-1
clone_size: NA
d_call: TRBD1
j_call: TRBJ2-2
cdr3_length: 13

cdr3_aa: CASSSSFLKKRSNYGYTF
cdr3_nt: TGTGCCAGCAGCTCGTCTTTTTTGAAAAAACGCTCTAACTATGGCTACACCTTC
v_call: TRBV21-1
clone_size: few
d_call: NA
j_call: TRBJ1-2
cdr3_length: 18